This T cell receptor beta chain is from a study of blood T cell repertoires in COVID-19. The repertoire was sequenced with immunoSEQ multiplex PCR; TCRdb's copy has only in-frame clones and lacks some. The sample yields more than 150,000 clones, roughly 80% seen once. The sequence was collected from a man between 25 and 39 years old with active or convalescent COVID-19. The sequenced sample consisted of peripheral blood.

The CDR3 nucleotides are TGCGCCAGCAGCCAAGGTCAGGGTCGAACCGGGGAGCTGTTTTTT. It translates to CASSQGQGRTGELFF. V is TRBV4-1 and J is TRBJ2-2, with D possibly matching TRBD1 (5 bases). The CDR3 has 15 amino acids. Trimming took off 1 base at V and 5 bases at J, with 11 bases between the two ends. Germline CDR1 MGHRA, CDR2 YSYEKL.